The present entry profiles one TCR beta chain with its context. Its antigen remains unidentified. This entry belongs to a study of cytomegalovirus exposure and HLA in healthy donors. Study context: Counted in an early data release were approximately 85 million unique TCRs from HLA-typed donors.

Study results and limitations: Data from an earlier analysis indicated that most TCR beta V segments were productive either about 87% or about 30% of the time. Later on, a genetic analysis was performed. It linked a missense variant in DCLRE1C with V- and J-gene trimming of TCR beta.

The PCR employed 60 Vbeta primers together with 13 Jbeta primers. Measured with immunoSEQ multiplex PCR; TCRdb has only the in-frame clones, and not every one. The sample holds some 200,000 clones; over 80% are singletons and the top ten take over 1.5%. The sequence came from a man aged 50-59 years in good health and CMV-seronegative. Material for sequencing was PBMCs.

CDR3 protein: CASSLEPPGQGYEQYF. The DNA for the CDR3 is TGTGCCAGCAGCTTAGAACCTCCGGGACAGGGATACGAGCAGTACTTC. The chain links TRBV11-2 to TRBJ2-7, with TRBD1 matching 9 bases. CDR1 is SGHAT and CDR2 is FQNNGV in the germline V gene. The CDR3 consists of 16 residues. V gave up 0 bases and J gave up 4 bases; unmatched junction bases: 7. The full variable domain, completed using reference TRBV11-2 and TRBJ2-7, is EAGVAQSPRYKIIEKRQSVAFWCNPISGHATLYWYQQILGQGPKLLIQFQNNGVVDDSQLPKDRFSAERLKGVDSTLKIQPAKLEDSAVYLCASSLEPPGQGYEQYFGPGTRLTVT.